This TCR beta chain was observed in a study of T cells after posttransplantation cyclophosphamide. The CDR3 spans 18 residues. CDR1 ENHRY and CDR2 SYGVKD come from the germline V gene. J gave up 1 base and V 0 bases, and 7 bases lay outside the gene matches. This clone was recorded many times. The antigen is unknown. Study-level findings and limits: Donor-recipient repertoire similarity was low at 1-2 months, rising over year one.

Produced via immunoSEQ multiplex PCR; TCRdb's table is partial and in-frame only. Singletons are absent from the sample, which has approximately 35,000 clones. Sequencing input: PBMCs. The V gene is TRBV10-3, the J gene TRBJ1-3, with 9 bases fitting TRBD1. The sequence came from a woman younger than 45 in good health and a related stem cell transplant donor. CDR3 DNA: TGTGCCATCAGTGAGTCGGAGGGACAGGGAACGTCTGGAAACACCATATATTTT. Residues: CAISESEGQGTSGNTIYF.